The next 14 T cell receptor beta chains were all read from a single sample in a study of cytomegalovirus exposure and HLA in healthy donors. Amplification used 60 Vbeta primers and 13 Jbeta primers. Generated by immunoSEQ multiplex PCR, the TCRdb table keeps only in-frame clones and is missing some. The sample comprises some 250,000 clones, about four fifths of which are singletons, and more than 5% rests with the top ten. Sample: PBMCs. The receptors shown here come from a woman aged 40-49 years in good health and CMV-seropositive.

The genes are TRBV7-3 and TRBJ2-7, with TRBD1 as a possible D gene (5 bases). Germline V gene lookup returns CDR1 SGHTA and CDR2 FQGTGA. The CDR3 runs 14 residues. V lost 5 bases and J lost 0, with 11 bases in between. In nucleotides, the CDR3 is TGTGCCAGCAGCCCAGACAGATACTCCTACGAGCAGTACTTC. Protein: CASSPDRYSYEQYF.

The J gene is TRBJ2-2, the V gene TRBV18; 8 bases align to TRBD1. Losses at the gene ends were 3 bases for V and 2 bases for J; bases not matched to a gene: 11. CDR1 and CDR2 (germline): KGHSH, LQKENI. CDR3 length equals 18 residues. CDR3 bases: TGTGCCAGCTCACCTCCAGGGGGCACCCACCTAAACACCGGGGAGCTGTTTTTT. Its protein is CASSPPGGTHLNTGELFF.

The chain has TRBV28 and TRBJ2-2; a possible D gene is TRBD2 (5 bases). The ends were cut back, 2 bases at V and 6 bases at J, with 7 bases in the middle. Per the germline V gene, CDR1 is MDHEN and CDR2 is SYDVKM. The length of the CDR3 is 13 residues. CDR3 sequence: CASSLMGAGELFF. The CDR3 DNA reads as TGTGCCAGCAGTTTAATGGGAGCCGGGGAGCTGTTTTTT.

The J gene is TRBJ2-7, the V gene TRBV10-2; 9 bases align to TRBD1. Germline CDR1 reads WSHSY; CDR2 reads SAAADI. The CDR3 sequence is 14 residues long. V shed 6 bases and J 3 bases; nucleotides not matched to a gene: 6. The DNA of the CDR3 is TGCGCCAGCAGCGCAGGGACAGGGAACTACGAGCAGTACTTC. Amino acids: CASSAGTGNYEQYF.

The chain employs TRBV6-1 and TRBJ1-2; 9 nucleotides agree with TRBD1. CDR1 is MNHNS, CDR2 SASEGT, per germline. CDR3 length: 15 amino acids. Losses at the gene ends were 3 bases for V and 2 bases for J; bases not matched to a gene: 4. The CDR3, as DNA: TGTGCCAGCAGTGAGACGGGACAGGGAAACTATGGCTACACCTTC. Amino acid sequence: CASSETGQGNYGYTF.

The chain has TRBV5-4 and TRBJ2-5; TRBD1 matches at 7 bases. With V trimmed by 4 bases and J by 6 bases, 12 bases remained unmatched. CDR1 SGHNT and CDR2 YYREEE come from the germline V gene (reference sequence). The CDR3 sequence is 15 residues long. CDR3 in amino acids: CASSLTETGVQTQYF. CDR3 coding DNA: TGTGCCAGCAGCCTGACCGAAACAGGGGTCCAGACCCAGTACTTC.

Only a few counts were recorded for this clone. Other DNA sequences from this sample encode an identical CDR3 as well. This sequence joins TRBV6-5 and TRBJ1-2; TRBD1 aligns across 8 bases. Germline V gene sequence: CDR1 MNHEY, CDR2 SVGAGI. This CDR3 is built from 13 residues. J gave up 2 bases and V 6 bases, and 2 bases lay outside the gene matches. For the CDR3, the DNA is TGTGCCAGCAGCAGACAGGGGAACTATGGCTACACCTTC. Translation gives CASSRQGNYGYTF.

The chain joins TRBV19 to TRBJ2-5; 10 bases align to TRBD2. The CDR3 sequence is 17 residues long. Trimming at V came to 2 bases and at J to 3 bases, leaving 9 bases not matched to a gene. Germline CDR1 LNHDA, CDR2 SQIVND (reference sequence). This CDR3 reads CASSISLTSGIKETQYF. The CDR3, as DNA: TGTGCCAGTAGTATATCCCTAACTAGCGGGATTAAAGAGACCCAGTACTTC.

The chain has TRBV30 and TRBJ2-7; 7 positions match TRBD1. The CDR3 is 14 residues long. V dropped 5 bases and J dropped 2; count of bases not matched to a gene: 9. CDR1 GTSNPN and CDR2 SVGIG come from the germline V gene (reference sequence). In DNA, the CDR3 is TGTGCCTGGGCCCGACAGGGTAGCACCTACGAGCAGTACTTC. It yields the protein CAWARQGSTYEQYF.

The genes are TRBV5-8 and TRBJ1-5; D remains ambiguous. Deletions cut 2 bases from V and 3 bases from J, with 6 bases between. The CDR3 covers 13 residues. Germline V gives CDR1 SGHTS, CDR2 YDEGEE. The CDR3 DNA is TGTGCCAGCAGCTTCGACTACAATCAGCCCCAGCATTTT. Its protein product is CASSFDYNQPQHF.

The gene calls are TRBV9 and TRBJ2-1; 9 nucleotides line up with TRBD1. Per the germline V gene, CDR1 is SGDLS and CDR2 is YYNGEE. V dropped 4 bases and J dropped 5; count of bases not matched to a gene: 7. The CDR3 has 15 amino acids. CDR3 DNA: TGTGCCAGCAGCCCACGGGACAGGGCTAACAATGAGCAGTTCTTC. Translating it yields CASSPRDRANNEQFF.

Points on this clone: Other nucleotide sequences in the sample specify the same CDR3. This chain uses TRBV5-6 with TRBJ1-2; D gene ambiguous. Germline CDR1 SGHDT, CDR2 YYEEEE. This CDR3 region has 13 residues. The V end was cut by 2 bases, the J end by 0 bases, with 5 bases between. CDR3 protein: CASSLRANYGYTF. CDR3 nucleotide sequence: TGTGCCAGCAGCTTACGAGCTAACTATGGCTACACCTTC.

The chain is built from TRBV6-1 and TRBJ1-2; the match to TRBD1 covers 9 bases. Losses at the gene ends were 4 bases for V and 4 bases for J; bases not matched to a gene: 7. This CDR3 is 15 amino acids long. Germline CDR1 reads MNHNS; CDR2 reads SASEGT. Here the CDR3 DNA reads TGTGCCAGCAGTGTGCGGACAGGGGAAGCCTATGGCTACACCTTC. Translation gives CASSVRTGEAYGYTF.

As for this clone: Relative to the germline gene, one junction end is altered; a read error may explain this. This sequence joins TRBV7-9 and TRBJ1-4, with unresolved D. CDR1 SEHNR and CDR2 FQNEAQ come from the germline V gene (reference sequence). This CDR3 region has 12 residues. CDR3 sequence reads: CSRSRDDEKLFF. CDR3 in DNA: TGTTCCAGAAGCCGGGATGATGAAAAACTGTTTTTT. The full variable domain, in which reference TRBV7-9 and TRBJ1-4 provide the parts outside the CDR3, is DTGVSQNPRHKITKRGQNVTFRCDPISEHNRLYWYRQTLGQGPEFLTYFQNEAQLEKSRLLSDRFSAERPKGSFSTLEIQRTEQGDSAMYLCSRSRDDEKLFFGSGTQLSVL.